These 30 T cell receptor beta chains were sequenced from one sample in a study of vaccination effects on CD4 cells after COVID-19. With the ViraFEST assay, the study expanded antigen-specific CD4+ T cells using viral peptide pools, then sequenced them. Cultured cells yielded isolated CD4+ T cells after about ten days. SARS-CoV-2 infection was confirmed by PCR in the person between March and December 2020. Their specific antigens are unknown. Profiling relied on immunoSEQ multiplex PCR, and the TCRdb table lists in-frame clones only, not all of them. Found here are tens of thousands of clones, 76% of them singletons; the top ten hold around 5.5%. The sequences come from CD4+ T cells from PBMCs cultured with HIV peptides, collected before COVID-19 vaccination. Subset denoted: HIV-1 Nef peptide pool negative control/reference culture. The receptors come from a human donor who had a prior SARS-CoV-2 infection.

The rearrangement uses TRBV11-2 and TRBJ2-7; the match to TRBD2 covers 9 bases. Germline-derived CDR1 and CDR2 are SGHAT and FQNNGV. The V segment lost 1 base and the J segment 2 bases; nucleotides outside the gene matches: 9. CDR3 length equals 17 residues. The CDR3 DNA reads TGTGCCAGCAGCTTAGGGTATGCTAGCGGGACCACCTACGAGCAGTACTTC. It yields the protein CASSLGYASGTTYEQYF.

V gene TRBV19 combines with J gene TRBJ1-1; no clear D gene. The CDR3 runs to 13 residues. Trimming took off 3 bases at V and 8 bases at J, with 13 bases between the two ends. Germline V gives CDR1 LNHDA, CDR2 SQIVND (reference sequence). CDR3 protein: CASSMLQRVEAFF. In nucleotides, the CDR3 is TGTGCCAGTAGTATGCTACAACGGGTGGAAGCTTTCTTT.

The CDR3 DNA is TGTGCCAGTAGAGAACAGGGGGCCCCTGAAGCTTTCTTT. Amino acid sequence: CASREQGAPEAFF. The chain is built from TRBV19 and TRBJ1-1; TRBD1 matches at 9 bases. CDR1 and CDR2 (germline): LNHDA, SQIVND (reference sequence). CDR3 size: 13 residues. After removal of 6 bases from V and 6 bases from J, the junction contained 5 bases not matched to a gene.

The chain carries TRBV4-2 and TRBJ2-7, with 7 nucleotides matching TRBD2. CDR3 size: 15 residues. Germline values: CDR1 LGHNA, CDR2 YNFKEQ. Trimming at V came to 2 bases and at J to 2 bases, leaving 6 bases not matched to a gene. The CDR3 nucleotides are TGTGCCAGCAGCCAAACACGGCGGGGGACCTACGAGCAGTACTTC. Amino acid sequence: CASSQTRRGTYEQYF.

A few counts support this clone. The chain recombines TRBV27 with TRBJ2-1, with 11 nucleotides matching TRBD2. V was pared by 5 bases and J by 4 bases, with 10 bases of the junction left unmatched. Per the germline V gene, CDR1 is MNHEY and CDR2 is SMNVEV (reference sequence). The CDR3 sequence is 17 residues long. The CDR3 loop reads CASSQYHTSGGYNEQFF. The CDR3 DNA is TGTGCCAGCAGTCAATACCACACTAGCGGGGGATACAATGAGCAGTTCTTC.

V usage is TRBV4-3 and J usage is TRBJ2-2; no clear D gene. This CDR3 spans 15 amino acids. Per germline, CDR1 LGHNA and CDR2 YSLEER. V was cut by 0 bases and J by 1 base, with 6 bases left in between. DNA of the CDR3: TGCGCCAGCAGCCAAGACATATTGAACACCGGGGAGCTGTTTTTT. Its protein is CASSQDILNTGELFF.

This clone was recorded once. V usage is TRBV2 and J usage is TRBJ2-7; D unclear. The germline V gene has CDR1 SNHLY and CDR2 FYNNEI. V lost 7 bases to trimming and J lost 0 bases, with 10 bases between them. This CDR3 comprises 13 residues. CDR3 residues: CASNPLYSYEQYF. The DNA of the CDR3 is TGTGCCAGCAATCCGTTGTACTCCTACGAGCAGTACTTC.

The chain combines TRBV20-1 with TRBJ2-3; D could derive from TRBD1 or TRBD2 (5 bases each). V was cut by 8 bases and J by 4 bases, with 10 bases left in between. Germline CDR1 reads DFQATT; CDR2 reads SNEGSKA (reference sequence). The CDR3 covers 11 residues. CDR3 residues: CSSGTADTQYF. CDR3 nucleotide sequence: TGCAGTTCGGGGACCGCAGATACGCAGTATTTT.

This clone was detected a few times. The J gene is TRBJ1-6, the V gene TRBV5-8, with TRBD1 identical over 7 bases. The junction had 7 bases not matched to a gene; V was cut back by 4 bases and J by 9 bases. The CDR3 length is 14 residues. Germline V gives CDR1 SGHTS, CDR2 YDEGEE. CDR3 coding DNA: TGTGCCAGCAGCCTGAGGACAGGTATTTCACCCCTCCACTTT. It codes for CASSLRTGISPLHF.

In this sample, this clone turned up a few times. This chain joins TRBV28 and TRBJ2-6; D gene unclear. This CDR3 comprises 14 residues. Trimming removed 5 bases at V and 5 bases at J, with 10 bases between. Germline assignment: CDR1 MDHEN and CDR2 SYDVKM. Written as DNA, the CDR3 is TGTGCCAGCAGTGCGATTCTCCGGGCCAACGTCCTGACTTTC. It is translated as CASSAILRANVLTF.

This chain joins TRBV9 and TRBJ2-1; possibly TRBD1 or TRBD2 for D (5 bases each). Germline V gives CDR1 SGDLS, CDR2 YYNGEE. Trimming left V 3 bases short and J 0 bases short, with 13 bases between. This CDR3 is 16 amino acids long. The CDR3 reads CASSAWGMSSYNEQFF. In DNA form, the CDR3 reads TGTGCCAGCAGCGCATGGGGGATGAGCTCCTACAATGAGCAGTTCTTC.

This rearrangement joins TRBV6-2 or TRBV6-3 to TRBJ1-4, with D perhaps matching TRBD1 (5 bases). V lost 5 bases and J 11 bases, leaving 18 bases between the germline ends. The CDR3 has 14 amino acids. Germline-derived CDR1 and CDR2 are MNHEY and SVGEGT. CDR3 sequence (DNA): TGTGCCAGCAGTCAGACAGTTGCCGTGGGGAAACTGTTTTTT. It specifies CASSQTVAVGKLFF.

The rearrangement uses TRBV6-5 and TRBJ2-1; 12 nucleotides agree with TRBD2. V was pared by 4 bases and J by 6 bases, with 4 bases of the junction left unmatched. Germline V gene lookup returns CDR1 MNHEY and CDR2 SVGAGI. This CDR3 has 15 amino acids. The CDR3 is CASSSSGGAFNEQFF. The CDR3 DNA reads TGTGCCAGCAGTTCTAGCGGGGGGGCCTTCAATGAGCAGTTCTTC.

This rearrangement joins TRBV3-1 (or the pseudogene TRBV3-2) to TRBJ2-5; D may match TRBD1 or TRBD2 (6 bases each). Germline V gene data show CDR1 as LGHDT and CDR2 as YNNKEL (reference sequence). V was shortened by 0 bases and J by 5 bases, with 13 bases between the two germline ends. The CDR3 is made up of 15 amino acids. Written as DNA, the CDR3 is TGTGCCAGCAGCCAAGATGTCGGGGGCGAGGAGACCCAGTACTTC. Amino acids: CASSQDVGGEETQYF.

The chain couples TRBV3-1 (or the pseudogene TRBV3-2) to TRBJ1-1; 7 nucleotides match TRBD1. J lost 5 bases, V lost 4 bases, and 7 bases had no gene match. Germline V gene sequence: CDR1 LGHDT, CDR2 YNNKEL (reference sequence). CDR3 length: 14 residues. The CDR3 sequence: CASSRRGTGTEAFF. CDR3 bases: TGTGCCAGCAGCCGCAGGGGGACGGGGACTGAAGCTTTCTTT.

CDR3: CATSDTTSGRPHEQFF. The CDR3, as DNA: TGTGCCACCAGTGATACGACTAGCGGGAGGCCCCATGAGCAGTTCTTC. The chain is built from TRBV24-1 and TRBJ2-1, with TRBD2 matching over 13 bases. The trim removed 3 bases at V and 8 bases at J, leaving 6 bases unmatched. Germline V gene lookup returns CDR1 KGHDR and CDR2 SFDVKD. The CDR3 loop spans 16 amino acids.

The chain couples TRBV13 to TRBJ1-2; weak D call: TRBD1 (5 bases). The CDR3 runs to 19 residues. Between the trimmed V and J ends, which lost 3 bases and 3 bases, there was a span of 26 bases. Germline V gives CDR1 PRHDT, CDR2 FYEKMQ (reference sequence). The CDR3: CASSLGLDNPNHADYGYTF. The CDR3 coding sequence is TGTGCCAGCAGCTTGGGGCTGGACAACCCGAATCACGCAGACTATGGCTACACCTTC.

The V gene is TRBV28, the J gene TRBJ2-5; weak D call: TRBD1 (6 bases). This CDR3 comprises 15 residues. Trimming cost V 0 bases and J 5 bases, with 13 bases left between them. CDR1 is MDHEN, CDR2 SYDVKM, per germline. Written as DNA, the CDR3 is TGTGCCAGCAGTTTATGGGTTGGGGGCGAGGAGACCCAGTACTTC. It codes for CASSLWVGGEETQYF. The full variable domain, its missing parts supplied by reference TRBV28 and TRBJ2-5, is DVKVTQSSRYLVKRTGEKVFLECVQDMDHENMFWYRQDPGLGLRLIYFSYDVKMKEKGDIPEGYSVSREKKERFSLILESASTNQTSMYLCASSLWVGGEETQYFGPGTRLLVL.

V gene TRBV11-2 combines with J gene TRBJ2-1; D not certain. This CDR3 contains 18 residues. Trimming took 5 bases from V and 0 from J, leaving 20 bases between them. Germline V lookup: CDR1 SGHAT, CDR2 FQNNGV. In nucleotides, the CDR3 is TGTGCCAGCAGCCCGATCAACACCCTCCTCGGCTCCTACAATGAGCAGTTCTTC. Residues: CASSPINTLLGSYNEQFF.

The chain uses TRBV27 and TRBJ2-7, with 8 bases lining up with TRBD1. V lost 5 bases and J lost 2; bases outside the gene matches: 5. The CDR3 contains 14 residues. Germline V lookup: CDR1 MNHEY, CDR2 SMNVEV (reference sequence). CDR3 in amino acids: CASSRDRRTYEQYF. The CDR3 DNA sequence: TGTGCCAGCAGTCGGGACAGGAGGACCTACGAGCAGTACTTC.

The V gene is TRBV7-9, the J gene TRBJ1-4; D is unresolved. The CDR3 contains 13 residues. V lost 0 bases and J 8 bases, leaving 7 bases between the germline ends. Germline V lookup: CDR1 SEHNR, CDR2 FQNEAQ (reference sequence). The CDR3 DNA follows: TGTGCCAGCAGCTTAGCGGGATACGAAAAACTGTTTTTT. Translating it yields CASSLAGYEKLFF.

For the CDR3, the DNA is TGTGCCAGCAGTTTCTACAGGGGGCATGAAAAACTGTTTTTT. It is translated as CASSFYRGHEKLFF. The rearrangement joins TRBV28 to TRBJ1-4; 9 bases are shared with TRBD1. The CDR3 extends over 14 amino acids. V gave up 3 bases and J gave up 6 bases; unmatched junction bases: 2. The germline V gene has CDR1 MDHEN and CDR2 SYDVKM. Together with reference TRBV28 and TRBJ1-4, the CDR3 gives the full variable domain: DVKVTQSSRYLVKRTGEKVFLECVQDMDHENMFWYRQDPGLGLRLIYFSYDVKMKEKGDIPEGYSVSREKKERFSLILESASTNQTSMYLCASSFYRGHEKLFFGSGTQLSVL.

The rearrangement uses TRBV9 and TRBJ2-7; 13 bases agree with TRBD2. Germline lookup yields CDR1 SGDLS and CDR2 YYNGEE. This CDR3 is built from 13 residues. The ends lost 2 bases at V and 10 bases at J; junction bases unmatched: 3. The CDR3 region has the DNA TGTGCCAGCAGCGTCGGACTAGCGGGAGCACAGTACTTC. Translated: CASSVGLAGAQYF.

The chain combines TRBV25-1 with TRBJ2-7, with D possibly matching TRBD1 (7 bases). Germline CDR1 and CDR2: MGHDK and SYGVNS. The CDR3 spans 15 residues. With 8 bases removed from V and 1 base from J, the gap between germline ends came to 18 bases. Here the CDR3 reads CASHQGGLGSYEQYF. DNA of the CDR3: TGTGCCAGCCACCAGGGGGGATTGGGTTCCTACGAGCAGTACTTC.

The CDR3 region is CASSNRDRAGYGYTF. As DNA, the CDR3 is TGTGCCAGTAGTAACCGGGACAGGGCTGGCTATGGCTACACCTTC. The V call is TRBV19, the J call TRBJ1-2; 9 nucleotides line up with TRBD1. The junction had 7 bases not matched to a gene; V was cut back by 4 bases and J by 4 bases. The CDR3 runs 15 residues. Germline-derived CDR1 and CDR2 are LNHDA and SQIVND (reference sequence).

In its sample, this clone was seen a few times. DNA of the CDR3: TGTGCCAGCAGTGAAGCTCCCGGACAGTTAACCGACTCACCCCTCCACTTT. Protein product: CASSEAPGQLTDSPLHF. The chain couples TRBV6-1 to TRBJ1-6, with D maybe TRBD1 (6 bases). The V gene's germline CDR1 is MNHNS and CDR2 SASEGT. V was pared by 0 bases and J by 10 bases, with 19 bases between. This CDR3 has 17 residues.

The V and J genes are TRBV5-1 and TRBJ2-5; 12 nucleotides align to TRBD2. In germline, CDR1 is SGHRS, CDR2 YFSETQ. The CDR3 loop spans 16 amino acids. J was trimmed by 2 bases and V by 4 bases; bases with no gene match: 6. The DNA of the CDR3 is TGCGCCAGCAGCCTTAGACTAGCGGGAGCTCAAGAGACCCAGTACTTC. This gives the protein CASSLRLAGAQETQYF.

This chain joins TRBV30 and TRBJ1-3; D unclear. V lost 0 bases to trimming and J lost 4 bases, with 7 bases between them. The CDR3 contains 13 residues. Germline V gives CDR1 GTSNPN, CDR2 SVGIG (reference sequence). The CDR3 bases are TGTGCCTGGAGTGTACTGCAGGGAAACACCATATATTTT. Its protein is CAWSVLQGNTIYF.

In nucleotides, the CDR3 is TGCAGCGTTCTGGGGGGGGACTACCTGGACTACGAGCAGTACTTC. Translation gives CSVLGGDYLDYEQYF. The chain joins TRBV29-1 to TRBJ2-7, with 7 bases fitting TRBD2. Germline-derived CDR1 and CDR2 are SQVTM and ANQGSEA. The CDR3 is made up of 15 amino acids. Trimming removed 5 bases from V and 3 bases from J; junction bases left unmatched: 13.

This chain links TRBV7-8 with TRBJ2-6, with 8 bases matching TRBD1. J lost 0 bases, V lost 2 bases, and 3 bases had no gene match. There are 17 residues in the CDR3. Looked up from germline, CDR1 is SGHVS and CDR2 is FQNEAQ. The CDR3 nucleotides are TGTGCCAGCAGCTTAACAGGGGGTACCTCTGGGGCCAACGTCCTGACTTTC. This translates into CASSLTGGTSGANVLTF.